The TCR beta chain described here comes from a study of blood T cells in healthy people across ages (dated by TCRdb to about 2015). The study in broad terms: In model experiments, template switching captured about one uniquely barcoded TCR beta cDNA molecule for every two T cells. The study measured age-related changes in TCR beta repertoire diversity using deep sequencing normalized with unique cDNA molecular identifiers. Donors were grouped into four age groups: young (average roughly 15 years), middle-aged (roughly 38), aged (around 62) and long-lived (approximately 75). To avoid experimental bias, donors of different ages were spread randomly across the sequencing lanes. The study analyzed two additional independent replicas of 1 million unique cDNA reads from the same blood draw for two donors, one aged 18 to 29 and one aged 80 or older. Overall study results and their limits: Donor CMV infection status was unknown, potentially confounding age-related changes in expanded clonotypes. Observed TCR beta diversity correlated strongly with the percentage of naive T cells measured by flow cytometry. Because profiling used bulk unsorted PBMCs, naive and antigen-experienced compartments could not be compared conclusively. Compared with the aged group, more naive CD4+ T cells, fewer expanded clones and increased TCR diversity were shown by the long-lived group, suggesting age selection. As age increased, observed TCR beta diversity per million T cells dropped in a roughly linear way, and a significant reduction was already evident by age 40. Estimates of total diversity based on one million sequenced T cells were regarded as lower bounds and as underestimates.

Receptor amplification or capture employed 5' RACE. TCRdb lists the instrument as Illumina HiSeq 2500. A second PCR of about 6 to 12 cycles was run with a J-beta primer mix and a sample-barcoded 5' primer. Each TCR beta cDNA molecule received a unique molecular identifier from a template-switch 5' adaptor carrying 12 random nucleotides. Each sample yielded at least 3 million CDR3-containing paired-end reads. First-strand cDNA was synthesized from all RNA with the Mint cDNA synthesis kit, primed by a TRBC-specific oligonucleotide. All cDNA was treated with uracil-DNA glycosylase and then went through a first 18-cycle PCR with the universal primers M1SS and BC2_uni_R. Per the original workflow: Normalization of each sample was performed by random selection of 1 million high-quality reads, each carrying a distinct molecular identifier. Reads sharing molecular identifiers were discarded rather than binned into consensus sequences. CDR3 identification, clonotype clustering and error correction used MiTCR with a Q25 quality threshold and the strictest error-elimination algorithm. A nonparametric unseen species model with Euler transformation was used to estimate a lower bound on total TCR beta diversity. Through fastp at Q25 and MiXCR, TCRdb rebuilt clones from the public reads, retaining in-frame beta chains. When rows share a CDR3 protein, they turn into one entry using the most common DNA and genes. The V and J calls come from TCRdb's annotation, not from the publication. This sample is represented by about a million distinct CDR3 sequences; about 44% of them were singletons. The biggest ten clones account for roughly 12% of the sample.

From the cysteine through the phenylalanine, the CDR3 covers 14 amino acids. The DNA shown is the 42-base CDR3, in frame from base 1. CDR1 and CDR2 (SGHRS, YFSETQ) derive from the germline V gene. V is trimmed back by 0 bases and J by 6 bases, and the junction contains 1 base that no gene match accounts for. Donors were approximately 42 systemically healthy Caucasian individuals from Russia aged roughly 6 to 90 years. Each donor gave ten milliliters of peripheral blood, collected into EDTA-treated Vacutainer tubes. Ficoll-Paque density-gradient centrifugation was used to isolate PBMCs, with at least 6.5 million per sample. Trizol reagent was used to extract total RNA from PBMCs, with at least 5.5 micrograms per sample. For every donor, an aliquot of PBMCs went through flow cytometry to measure the percentages of naive CD45RAhigh/CD27high T cells. This clonotype was counted between two and nine times. There is no known antigen for this receptor. No base quality values were provided; no much bigger clone lies one nucleotide off.

The receptor was isolated from a man between 25 and 39 years old in good health. This chain joins TRBV5-1 to TRBJ2-1, with 9 bases aligning to TRBD1. Sequenced input: blood. Here is the DNA: TGCGCCAGCAGCTTGGGGGGACAGGGCAATGAGCAGTTCTTC. Its product reads: CASSLGGQGNEQFF.